This T cell receptor beta chain comes out of a study of early T cells in non-severe SARS-CoV-2 infection. Study details: With bulk RNA from unsorted whole blood as input, sequencing yielded unpaired chains.

The CDR3 contains 14 residues. Trimming stripped 0 bases from V and 2 bases from J, with 10 bases between. From germline, CDR1 is SQVTM and CDR2 ANQGSEA. Molecules of cDNA were individually given unique molecular identifiers that were attached to them. TCRdb reprocessed the 5' RACE reads with MiXCR, giving one entry per CDR3 protein. Altogether tens of thousands of distinct CDR3 sequences are present, about 10% being singletons, with the ten largest covering 6.5%. Sequencing was done on a sample of whole blood. The clonotype comes from an adult who was a healthcare worker with PCR-confirmed SARS-CoV-2 infection or an uninfected control (not recorded which). V usage is TRBV29-1 and J usage is TRBJ2-5; D gene ambiguous. The CDR3 reads CSVEDLTVQETQYF. CDR3 bases: TGCAGCGTTGAAGATCTAACAGTGCAAGAGACCCAGTACTTC.